Each of the 8 T cell receptor beta chains below was sequenced from the same sample in a study of breast tumors, draining lymph nodes, adjacent tissues. TCRdb reanalysed the multiplex PCR reads using MiXCR and keeps one entry per CDR3 protein. The sample shows more than 50,000 distinct CDR3 sequences, 40% to 45% of them seen only once. The sequenced material came from breast tumor tissue. These receptors were obtained from a female donor with breast cancer. Some clones in this sample may be carry-over from other donors' samples.

This clonotype was recorded many times. J is TRBJ1-1 and V is TRBV20-1; maybe TRBD1 (5 bases). The CDR3 loop spans 14 amino acids. V lost 5 bases and J 0 bases, leaving 13 bases between the germline ends. Germline values: CDR1 DFQATT, CDR2 SNEGSKA (reference sequence). The CDR3 reads CSAFAGPVNTEAFF. In DNA, the CDR3 is TGCAGTGCTTTCGCGGGGCCGGTGAACACTGAAGCTTTCTTT.

This rearrangement joins TRBV15 to TRBJ1-1; D is perhaps TRBD1 (5 bases). The ends were cut back, 4 bases at V and 0 bases at J, with 12 bases in the middle. This CDR3 comprises 15 residues. Germline V gene data show CDR1 as LNHNV and CDR2 as YYDKDF (reference sequence). The CDR3 bases are TGTGCCACCAGCAAGGGGACGGGCATGAACACTGAAGCTTTCTTT. As protein: CATSKGTGMNTEAFF.

At least ten counts were recorded for this clonotype. This chain joins TRBV19 and TRBJ2-2; no clear D. V was trimmed by 4 bases and J by 4 bases, leaving 13 bases between them. Germline CDR1 LNHDA, CDR2 SQIVND (reference sequence). The CDR3 totals 15 residues. CDR3 nucleotide sequence: TGTGCCAGTAGTAACGGAAGGCGAGCCACCGGGGAGCTGTTTTTT. Amino acids: CASSNGRRATGELFF. The full variable domain, completed using reference TRBV19 and TRBJ2-2, is DGGITQSPKYLFRKEGQNVTLSCEQNLNHDAMYWYRQDPGQGLRLIYYSQIVNDFQKGDIAEGYSVSREKKESFPLTVTSAQKNPTAFYLCASSNGRRATGELFFGEGSRLTVL.

This clonotype was counted many times. In DNA form, the CDR3 reads TGTGCCAGCTCAAGACAGGGGGCGTATGAGCAGTTCTTC. This translates into CASSRQGAYEQFF. The genes are TRBV3-1 and TRBJ2-1; 10 bases fit TRBD1. This CDR3 is built from 13 residues. V dropped 8 bases and J dropped 8; count of bases not matched to a gene: 6. CDR1 and CDR2 from the germline V gene are LGHDT and YNNKEL (reference sequence).

This clonotype has just one count. Relative to the germline gene, one junction end is altered; a read error may explain this. The genes are TRBV10-3 and TRBJ2-5; TRBD1 aligns across 7 bases. Looked up from germline, CDR1 is ENHRY and CDR2 is SYGVKD. This CDR3 is built from 15 residues. CDR3 nucleotide sequence: TGTGCCAGCAGTGACGACAGGGTGTTCGCAGAGGCCCAGTACTTC. Protein sequence: CASSDDRVFAEAQYF.

The chain has TRBV9 and TRBJ1-6; D might be TRBD1 (6 bases). V was clipped by 4 bases and J by 18 bases, with 17 bases between them. The CDR3 has 12 residues. In germline, CDR1 is SGDLS, CDR2 YYNGEE. CDR3 sequence reads: CASSYKGGRSHF. The CDR3 region has the DNA TGTGCCAGCAGCTACAAGGGGGGAAGGTCCCACTTT.

This clonotype has only a few counts. The V gene is TRBV6-5, the J gene TRBJ1-1; D unresolved. The germline CDR1 and CDR2 sequences are MNHEY and SVGAGI. The ends were cut back, 0 bases at V and 0 bases at J, with 11 bases in the middle. The CDR3 contains 16 residues. The CDR3 reads CASSYSWGNMNTEAFF. The CDR3 DNA is TGTGCCAGCAGTTACTCTTGGGGTAACATGAACACTGAAGCTTTCTTT.

This clonotype was counted ten times or more. V is TRBV6-2 or TRBV6-3 and J is TRBJ1-5, with D possibly matching TRBD1 (6 bases). Germline assignment: CDR1 MNHEY and CDR2 SVGEGT. The CDR3 covers 15 residues. Trimming pared 6 bases from V and 2 bases from J, leaving 14 bases between. The CDR3 loop reads CASSPHRDGNQPQHF. The CDR3 DNA sequence: TGTGCCAGCAGCCCACACAGGGACGGCAATCAGCCCCAGCATTTT.